This T cell receptor (beta chain) is drawn from a study of blood T cell repertoires in COVID-19. About the research overall: Sites across the United States, Italy and Spain contributed samples from acute and convalescent COVID-19. T cells, B-cell-depleted T cells, or PBMCs supplied cDNA or gDNA.

In its sample, this clone was seen once. It was during active infection that Seattle patients were enrolled and then longitudinally followed. Per the authors' pipeline: Amplification with reference gene primers provided the estimates of nucleated cell counts. This table comes from immunoSEQ multiplex PCR, and its TCRdb copy is limited to in-frame clones, with some not included. Clone size and the V and J calls come from that table; the DNA yielded D and trimming. The sample consists of 200,000 to 250,000 clones, over 75% of them appearing once. Sequencing was carried out using peripheral blood. This TCR derives from a woman in her sixties or seventies with COVID-19, enrolled during active disease.

CDR3 amino acids: CASSLGLASGTALDTQYF. Written as DNA, the CDR3 is TGTGCCAGCAGCTTAGGCTTGGCTAGCGGGACCGCCCTAGATACGCAGTATTTT. This rearrangement joins TRBV7-2 to TRBJ2-3, with 9 bases matching TRBD2. Germline loops: CDR1 SGHTA, CDR2 FQGNSA. With V trimmed by 1 base and J by 5 bases, 13 bases remained unmatched. CDR3 size: 18 residues. The complete variable domain, with remaining parts taken from reference TRBV7-2 and TRBJ2-3, reads GAGVSQSPSNKVTEKGKDVELRCDPISGHTALYWYRQSLGQGLEFLIYFQGNSAPDKSGLPSDRFSAERTGGSVSTLTIQRTQQEDSAVYLCASSLGLASGTALDTQYFGPGTRLTVL.